This is a list of T cell receptor beta chains from one sample in a study of cytomegalovirus exposure and HLA in healthy donors. Libraries were prepared by immunoSEQ multiplex PCR; TCRdb keeps only in-frame clonotypes and omits some of them. Seen here are roughly 84,000 clones, approximately 80% observed once, and the top ten hold about 3.5%. The specimen sequenced was PBMCs. Receptor source: a man between 45 and 60 years old in good health and CMV-seronegative. The CDR3 runs from the conserved cysteine through the conserved F or W. D genes are given only for firm matches. The size entry is marked missing in some rows and otherwise reads once, few, many or a size class.

J	D	V	size	CDR3	DNA
TRBJ1-4	TRBD1	TRBV27	NA	CASSLAPTGVGKLFF	TGTGCCAGCAGTTTGGCCCCGACAGGGGTTGGAAAACTGTTTTTT
TRBJ2-3	TRBD1	TRBV4-2	few	CASSPGQRSTDTQYF	TGTGCCAGCAGCCCGGGACAGCGAAGCACAGATACGCAGTATTTT
TRBJ1-6	NA	TRBV21-1	NA	CASSKGTGESPLHF	TGTGCCAGCAGCAAAGGGACAGGGGAATCACCCCTCCACTTT
TRBJ2-5	TRBD2	TRBV11-2	NA	CASTQRPSGFQETQYF	TGTGCCAGCACCCAAAGGCCTAGCGGGTTCCAAGAGACCCAGTACTTC
TRBJ2-7	TRBD1	TRBV6-1	NA	CASSKDRGQYEQYF	TGTGCCAGCAGTAAAGATAGGGGACAGTACGAGCAGTACTTC
TRBJ2-5	TRBD2	TRBV4-1	NA	CAGSQAVAGGPETQYF	TGCGCCGGCAGCCAAGCGGTAGCGGGGGGGCCGGAGACCCAGTACTTC
TRBJ2-2	NA	TRBV9	few	CASSVTDGFTGELFF	TGTGCCAGCAGCGTAACAGACGGATTCACCGGGGAGCTGTTTTTT
TRBJ2-7	TRBD1	TRBV5-1	NA	CASSLWDRAAEQYF	TGCGCCAGCAGCTTGTGGGACAGAGCCGCTGAGCAGTACTTC
TRBJ2-7	TRBD1	TRBV4-3	NA	CASSQSGTGSYEQYF	TGCGCCAGCAGCCAATCCGGGACAGGGTCCTACGAGCAGTACTTC
TRBJ1-1	NA	TRBV5-4	few	CASSPRGRNTEAFF	TGTGCCAGCAGCCCCAGGGGTAGGAACACTGAAGCTTTCTTT
TRBJ2-1	NA	TRBV10-1	once	CASSGQNLNEQFF	TGCGCCAGCAGTGGACAAAATTTGAATGAGCAGTTCTTC
TRBJ1-2	NA	TRBV7-2	NA	CASSLPGQGRGYTF	TGTGCCAGCAGCTTACCTGGGCAGGGGAGAGGCTACACCTTC
TRBJ1-6	TRBD1	TRBV5-1	NA	CASSSGTGLDSPLHF	TGCGCCAGCAGCTCCGGGACAGGTTTAGATTCACCCCTCCACTTT